The 23 T cell receptor beta chains presented below share a single source sample, sequenced in a study of T cell clonotyping in hematopoietic cell transplantation. The protocol was immunoSEQ multiplex PCR, while the TCRdb copy is restricted to in-frame clones and leaves out a portion. The table has roughly 13,000 clones, approximately 88% seen once; the top ten hold 16%. The time point is: recipient sample about 28 days before transplant, after cytoreduction. Specimen: peripheral blood mononuclear cells, collected before stem cell transplant. The source is a man in his 60s with acute myeloid leukemia. Some clones in this sample may be carry-over from other donors' samples.

The CDR3 DNA sequence: TGCGCCAGCAGGAATCGACAGGGGGGCACCTATAATTCACCCCTCCACTTT. The encoded protein is CASRNRQGGTYNSPLHF. The rearrangement links TRBV5-1 to TRBJ1-6; TRBD1 matches 9 bases. The CDR3 runs to 17 residues. Trimming removed 5 bases from V and 2 bases from J; junction bases left unmatched: 8. CDR1 SGHRS and CDR2 YFSETQ come from the germline V gene.

V gene TRBV11-1 combines with J gene TRBJ1-2; weak D call: TRBD1 (5 bases). Germline CDR1 and CDR2: SGHAT and FQDESV (reference sequence). Between the trimmed V and J ends, which lost 4 bases and 2 bases, there was a span of 17 bases. This CDR3 has 16 residues. CDR3 nucleotides: TGTGCCAGCAGCTCTCGCGTCCGGGGGACCAACTATGGCTACACCTTC. It encodes CASSSRVRGTNYGYTF.

In its sample, this clone was seen once. The chain recombines TRBV5-1 with TRBJ2-1; 9 positions agree with TRBD1. The J segment lost 7 bases and the V segment lost 0 bases, leaving 5 bases of the junction unmatched. The CDR3 totals 15 residues. The V gene's germline CDR1 is SGHRS and CDR2 YFSETQ. CDR3 amino acids: CASSLAGQGWNEQFF. The CDR3 nucleotides are TGCGCCAGCAGCTTGGCCGGACAGGGGTGGAATGAGCAGTTCTTC.

Regarding this clone: Sequence at one end of the junction differs from germline and may be a read error. The genes are TRBV7-7 and TRBJ2-5; 9 positions agree with TRBD2. The germline CDR1 and CDR2 sequences are SSHAT and FNYEAQ (reference sequence). This CDR3 spans 15 amino acids. CDR3 amino acids: CASSLLAGAQETQYF. In DNA, the CDR3 is TGTGCTAGCAGCTTATTAGCGGGGGCCCAAGAGACCCAGTACTTC.

The rearrangement links TRBV6-9 to TRBJ2-7; possibly TRBD1 for D (5 bases). Between the trimmed V and J ends, which lost 4 bases and 0 bases, there was a span of 13 bases. This CDR3 spans 15 amino acids. Germline V gene data show CDR1 as MNHGY and CDR2 as SVAAGI. The chain's CDR3 is CASSWATVLSYEQYF. The CDR3 nucleotides read TGTGCCAGCAGTTGGGCGACAGTCCTCTCCTACGAGCAGTACTTC.

The rearrangement uses TRBV2 and TRBJ2-2, with D uncertain. The ends were cut back, 0 bases at V and 3 bases at J, with 8 bases in the middle. Germline CDR1 reads SNHLY; CDR2 reads FYNNEI. The CDR3 is made up of 15 amino acids. This chain's CDR3 is CASSEAPGYTGELFF. CDR3 coding DNA: TGTGCCAGCAGTGAAGCGCCCGGGTACACCGGGGAGCTGTTTTTT.

V and J are TRBV4-3 and TRBJ2-7; 8 bases line up with TRBD1. The trim removed 1 base at V and 4 bases at J, leaving 6 bases unmatched. CDR1 is LGHNA and CDR2 is YSLEER in the germline V gene. The CDR3 has 15 residues. CDR3 amino acids: CASSQARTGLYEQYF. CDR3 DNA: TGCGCCAGCAGCCAAGCGAGGACAGGGTTGTACGAGCAGTACTTC.

This chain's CDR3 is CAWSRWTSGRNTDTQYF. The DNA for the CDR3 is TGTGCCTGGAGTCGTTGGACTAGCGGGAGGAACACAGATACGCAGTATTTT. This chain uses TRBV30 with TRBJ2-3; 14 positions agree with TRBD2. Germline CDR1 reads GTSNPN; CDR2 reads SVGIG (reference sequence). The CDR3 totals 17 residues. V lost 2 bases and J lost 2; bases outside the gene matches: 6.

The chain joins TRBV27 to TRBJ2-3, with 9 bases matching TRBD1. The J segment lost 1 base and the V segment lost 0 bases, leaving 5 bases of the junction unmatched. The CDR3 is 17 residues long. Germline V gene sequence: CDR1 MNHEY, CDR2 SMNVEV (reference sequence). As DNA, the CDR3 is TGTGCCAGCAGTTTATCCTCCGGGGACAGGGGCACAGATACGCAGTATTTT. It translates to CASSLSSGDRGTDTQYF.

V usage is TRBV7-9 and J usage is TRBJ2-7; 9 nucleotides agree with TRBD1. Germline values: CDR1 SEHNR, CDR2 FQNEAQ (reference sequence). The CDR3 has 14 amino acids. The V segment lost 5 bases and the J segment 6 bases; nucleotides outside the gene matches: 8. In DNA form, the CDR3 reads TGTGCCAGCAGCCCCGGGACAGGGTATGGCGAGCAGTACTTC. It specifies CASSPGTGYGEQYF.

The V call is TRBV5-1, the J call TRBJ2-2; the D call may be TRBD1 or TRBD2 (6 bases each). The CDR3 runs 14 residues. With 4 bases removed from V and 7 bases from J, the gap between germline ends came to 14 bases. Germline V gene data show CDR1 as SGHRS and CDR2 as YFSETQ. In DNA, the CDR3 is TGCGCCAGCAGCCCCGGGGGCTCCGGCGGGGAGCTGTTTTTT. It is translated as CASSPGGSGGELFF.

The chain recombines TRBV6-5 with TRBJ2-5, with D maybe TRBD1 (6 bases). Per the germline V gene, CDR1 is MNHEY and CDR2 is SVGAGI. CDR3 size: 14 residues. The V end lost 0 bases, the J end lost 8 bases, and 13 bases lay between the germline ends. In DNA, the CDR3 is TGTGCCAGCAGTTACTCGCAGGGGCCGAGTACCCAGTACTTC. Its translation is CASSYSQGPSTQYF.

The chain uses TRBV6-5 and TRBJ2-1, with 8 bases identical to TRBD2. This CDR3 comprises 15 residues. With 7 bases clipped from V and 2 bases from J, the junction kept 7 bases outside the gene matches. Germline-derived CDR1 and CDR2 are MNHEY and SVGAGI. The chain's CDR3 is CASKVPGLAYNEQFF. The CDR3 DNA sequence: TGTGCCAGCAAGGTACCGGGACTAGCCTACAATGAGCAGTTCTTC.

This chain joins TRBV14 and TRBJ2-3, with 7 nucleotides matching TRBD1. V trimming: 3 bases; J trimming: 6 bases; junction bases outside the gene matches: 3. The CDR3 consists of 13 residues. In germline, CDR1 is SGHDN, CDR2 FVKESK. The CDR3 is CASSQVTGDTQYF. CDR3 coding DNA: TGTGCCAGCAGCCAGGTGACAGGGGATACGCAGTATTTT.

This clone was counted only a few times. This chain joins TRBV14 and TRBJ2-1; 10 bases are shared with TRBD2. The CDR3 is made up of 15 amino acids. Germline values: CDR1 SGHDN, CDR2 FVKESK. J lost 9 bases, V lost 2 bases, and 7 bases had no gene match. CDR3: CASSQIAGGQAEQFF. In nucleotides, the CDR3 is TGTGCCAGCAGCCAAATAGCGGGGGGACAAGCTGAGCAGTTCTTC.

The chain is built from TRBV6-5 and TRBJ2-1; D perhaps matches TRBD2 (6 bases). This CDR3 is built from 15 residues. Trimming took 6 bases from V and 7 from J, leaving 19 bases between them. CDR1 is MNHEY and CDR2 is SVGAGI in the germline V gene. In DNA form, the CDR3 reads TGTGCCAGCAGCCTACGGGAGCCCTCTTGGAATGAGCAGTTCTTC. Translation: CASSLREPSWNEQFF.

The chain is built from TRBV2 and TRBJ2-3; D is undetermined. The germline V gene has CDR1 SNHLY and CDR2 FYNNEI. This CDR3 spans 12 amino acids. V was cut by 4 bases and J by 4 bases, with 6 bases left in between. The CDR3 reads CASSAWADTQYF. DNA of the CDR3: TGTGCCAGCAGTGCTTGGGCAGATACGCAGTATTTT.

The rearrangement links TRBV5-6 to TRBJ1-4; D not certain. Germline V gives CDR1 SGHDT, CDR2 YYEEEE. The V gene lost 4 bases and the J gene lost 11 bases, with 18 bases spanning the gap. The CDR3 has 14 amino acids. CDR3: CASSLSRGLAKLFF. The CDR3 nucleotides are TGTGCCAGCAGCCTCTCGAGAGGTTTAGCTAAACTGTTTTTT.

The rearrangement joins TRBV7-6 to TRBJ2-7; 7 bases are shared with TRBD1. Germline V gene data show CDR1 as SGHVS and CDR2 as FNYEAQ. The CDR3 is made up of 13 amino acids. With 4 bases clipped from V and 3 bases from J, the junction kept 3 bases outside the gene matches. This CDR3 is CASSSGQDYEQYF. DNA of the CDR3: TGTGCCAGCAGCTCTGGACAGGACTACGAGCAGTACTTC.

In this sample, this clone turned up once. The genes are TRBV7-9 and TRBJ2-1, with 9 positions matching TRBD2. CDR3 length: 14 amino acids. Trimming took 6 bases from V and 8 from J; bases not matched to a gene: 8. Per germline, CDR1 SEHNR and CDR2 FQNEAQ (reference sequence). The CDR3 reads CASSSWRLADEQFF. In DNA, the CDR3 is TGTGCCAGCAGTTCATGGCGACTAGCGGATGAGCAGTTCTTC.

The V call is TRBV9, the J call TRBJ1-1; D is ambiguous. V lost 3 bases, J lost 4 bases, and 13 bases lay in between. The CDR3 consists of 14 residues. Looked up from germline, CDR1 is SGDLS and CDR2 is YYNGEE. CDR3 sequence: CASSGDNRGTEAFF. CDR3 sequence (DNA): TGTGCCAGCAGCGGAGACAATCGGGGCACTGAAGCTTTCTTT.

The chain joins TRBV9 to TRBJ1-2, with D unclear. Germline V gene lookup returns CDR1 SGDLS and CDR2 YYNGEE. This CDR3 region has 14 residues. Trimming removed 0 bases from V and 2 bases from J, with 8 bases in between. The CDR3 is CASSVEGGNYGYTF. The CDR3 region has the DNA TGTGCCAGCAGCGTAGAAGGCGGGAACTATGGCTACACCTTC.

The chain combines TRBV6-1 with TRBJ2-3, with D possibly TRBD2 on 6 matching bases. V lost 1 base and J lost 1, with 12 bases in between. The germline V gene encodes CDR1 MNHNS and CDR2 SASEGT. The CDR3 extends over 16 amino acids. CDR3 sequence reads: CASSEVAGRGTDTQYF. The CDR3 region has the DNA TGTGCCAGCAGTGAAGTTGCGGGGCGAGGCACAGATACGCAGTATTTT.